One and the same sample provided the 6 T cell receptor beta chains below, sequenced in a study of massively parallel sequencing of T cell beta chains. TCRdb reprocessed the 5' RACE reads via MiXCR and lists one record per CDR3 protein. The sample records roughly 4,000 distinct CDR3 sequences, around two fifths being singletons. Sequenced: commercial RNA from peripheral blood pooled from many donors. These receptors were taken from a pool of human donors in good health; the sample was commercial RNA pooled from many donors.

The chain is built from TRBV5-4 and TRBJ1-2; no reliable D call. Trimming left V 0 bases short and J 3 bases short, with 6 bases between. CDR1 SGHNT and CDR2 YYREEE come from the germline V gene (reference sequence). CDR3 length: 13 amino acids. Here the CDR3 DNA reads TGTGCCAGCAGCTTGGGGACCTACTATGGCTACACCTTC. Its translation: CASSLGTYYGYTF.

This clonotype showed up just a few times. The V call is TRBV28, the J call TRBJ1-2; D unresolved. Germline CDR1 is MDHEN and CDR2 is SYDVKM. The CDR3 extends over 12 amino acids. V was shortened by 10 bases and J by 2 bases, with 11 bases between the two germline ends. The CDR3 DNA follows: TGTGCCATAGGAGGGCAGAACTATGGCTACACCTTC. Translation gives CAIGGQNYGYTF.

This clonotype occurred once. The rearrangement joins TRBV2 to TRBJ2-7; 7 nucleotides match TRBD1. Unmatched junction bases numbered 2, after V lost 9 bases and J lost 3 bases. This CDR3 spans 11 amino acids. The germline V gene has CDR1 SNHLY and CDR2 FYNNEI. The CDR3 DNA is TGTGCCAGGGGGGACAGCTACGAGCAGTACTTC. It specifies CARGDSYEQYF.

The chain links TRBV4-2 to TRBJ2-5; 8 bases agree with TRBD1. This CDR3 spans 14 amino acids. Looked up from germline, CDR1 is LGHNA and CDR2 is YNFKEQ. J was trimmed by 4 bases and V by 4 bases; bases with no gene match: 5. Here the CDR3 DNA reads TGTGCCAGCAGCCCCAGGGGGCGGCCAGAGACCCAGTACTTC. Protein: CASSPRGRPETQYF.

The chain recombines TRBV5-1 with TRBJ2-7, with D possibly being TRBD1 (5 bases). In germline, CDR1 is SGHRS, CDR2 YFSETQ. The CDR3 runs to 14 residues. V dropped 0 bases and J dropped 5 bases, with 12 bases sitting between them. The DNA for the CDR3 is TGCGCCAGCAGCTTGGGACATGGGGCCAACGAGCAGTACTTC. Translation gives CASSLGHGANEQYF.

The chain joins TRBV6-2 or TRBV6-3 to TRBJ1-2, with D uncertain. The CDR3 is made up of 13 amino acids. Trimming removed 0 bases from V and 6 bases from J, with 8 bases in between. Looked up from germline, CDR1 is MNHEY and CDR2 is SVGEGT. The CDR3 is CASSYSDRNGYTF. The DNA for the CDR3 is TGTGCCAGCAGTTACTCGGATCGGAATGGCTACACCTTC.